The rows below give T cell receptor beta chains drawn from one sample of a study of vaccination effects on CD4 cells after COVID-19. Method: immunoSEQ multiplex PCR; TCRdb's copy keeps in-frame clones and lacks some. Found here are tens of thousands of clones, under 85% of them singletons; the top ten hold roughly 2.9%. These receptors have no identified antigens. Sample: CD4+ T cells from PBMCs cultured with HCoV-NL63 spike peptides, taken before COVID-19 vaccination. The source is a human donor who received a COVID-19 vaccine. CDR3s include the opening cysteine and the closing phenylalanine or tryptophan. The D gene is left open where the match is weak. The size entry is marked missing in some rows and otherwise reads once, few, many or a size class.

d_call	clone_size	v_call	j_call	cdr3_aa	cdr3_nt
NA	few	TRBV18	TRBJ2-1	CASSLLAERAYNEQFF	TGTGCCAGCTCTCTATTAGCGGAGAGAGCCTACAATGAGCAGTTCTTC
TRBD1	NA	TRBV5-4	TRBJ2-5	CASSVTGYQETQYF	TGTGCCAGCAGCGTGACAGGGTACCAAGAGACCCAGTACTTC
NA	few	TRBV6-5	TRBJ1-2	CATSLGRDYGYTF	TGTGCCACCAGCCTAGGCAGGGACTATGGCTACACCTTC
NA	few	TRBV19	TRBJ1-2	CASSIMSVSNYGYTF	TGTGCCAGTAGTATAATGTCCGTCTCTAACTATGGCTACACCTTC
TRBD2	NA	TRBV10-3	TRBJ2-2	CAISEEPRGLAGGNTGELFF	TGTGCCATCAGTGAGGAACCTCGTGGACTAGCGGGGGGGAACACCGGGGAGCTGTTTTTT
NA	NA	TRBV7-2	TRBJ1-4	CASSLDRNEKLFF	TGTGCCAGCAGCTTGGACAGAAATGAAAAACTGTTTTTT
TRBD2	once	TRBV11-2	TRBJ2-5	CASSLRRFPTSGEQETQYF	TGTGCCAGCAGCTTACGTCGATTTCCGACTAGCGGGGAGCAAGAGACCCAGTACTTC
NA	NA	TRBV20-1	TRBJ1-5	CSASGNSGNQPQHF	TGCAGTGCTAGTGGGAACTCGGGCAATCAGCCCCAGCATTTT
NA	NA	TRBV10-3	TRBJ1-1	CAIRASLNTEAFF	TGTGCCATCAGGGCCAGCCTGAACACTGAAGCTTTCTTT
TRBD2	NA	TRBV5-1	TRBJ2-5	CASSLSSGGAETQYF	TGCGCCAGCAGCTTGAGCAGCGGGGGGGCGGAGACCCAGTACTTC
TRBD1	NA	TRBV30	TRBJ1-5	CACSDRYKNQPQHF	TGTGCCTGCTCGGACAGGTACAAGAATCAGCCCCAGCATTTT
NA	NA	TRBV6-2/TRBV6-3	TRBJ1-1	CASSSSSGPNTEAFF	TGTGCCAGCAGTTCCTCGTCAGGGCCGAACACTGAAGCTTTCTTT
NA	few	TRBV5-6	TRBJ2-3	CASSLAGTDTQYF	TGTGCCAGCAGCTTGGCGGGCACAGATACGCAGTATTTT
NA	few	TRBV4-1	TRBJ2-1	CASSHTTVFQNEQFF	TGCGCCAGCAGCCATACGACAGTGTTTCAGAATGAGCAGTTCTTC
TRBD1	NA	TRBV2	TRBJ1-1	CASSRTGKNTEAFF	TGTGCCAGCAGCAGGACAGGGAAGAACACTGAAGCTTTCTTT
NA	few	TRBV19	TRBJ1-1	CASSIRGVGNTEAFF	TGTGCCAGTAGTATCCGGGGAGTTGGGAACACTGAAGCTTTCTTT
NA	few	TRBV6-6	TRBJ1-5	CASSYSMGHPGGPQHF	TGTGCCAGCAGTTACTCAATGGGGCACCCCGGGGGACCCCAGCATTTT
NA	NA	TRBV7-8	TRBJ2-2	CASSLPRGGELFF	TGTGCCAGCAGCTTACCTCGAGGCGGGGAGCTGTTTTTT
TRBD1	NA	TRBV5-1	TRBJ1-2	CASSLRDRGRNYGYTF	TGCGCCAGCAGCTTGAGGGACAGGGGGCGCAACTATGGCTACACCTTC
TRBD1	NA	TRBV6-6	TRBJ2-4	CASREPGQKNIQYF	TGTGCCAGCAGGGAACCGGGACAGAAAAACATTCAGTACTTC
NA	NA	TRBV5-6	TRBJ1-3	CASSLLSSSGNTIYF	TGTGCCAGCAGCTTGCTTAGCAGCTCTGGAAACACCATATATTTT
NA	NA	TRBV2	TRBJ2-5	CASSDLLRVWETQYF	TGTGCCAGCAGTGATTTGCTCAGGGTGTGGGAGACCCAGTACTTC
NA	NA	TRBV2	TRBJ1-2	CASERTRYGYTF	TGTGCCAGCGAACGGACCCGCTATGGCTACACCTTC
TRBD1	NA	TRBV18	TRBJ1-1	CASRWDRGNTEAFF	TGTGCCAGCAGATGGGACAGGGGGAACACTGAAGCTTTCTTT
TRBD1	NA	TRBV24-1	TRBJ2-5	CATSEGGTGRETQYF	TGTGCCACCAGTGAGGGCGGGACAGGGCGGGAGACCCAGTACTTC
NA	NA	TRBV5-5	TRBJ2-3	CASSLAGADTQYF	TGTGCCAGCAGCTTGGCGGGGGCAGATACGCAGTATTTT
NA	NA	TRBV24-1	TRBJ1-1	CATSDLGTEAFF	TGTGCCACCAGTGATTTGGGCACTGAAGCTTTCTTT
NA	few	TRBV19	TRBJ1-1	CASSIRLNTEAFF	TGTGCCAGTAGTATCCGACTAAACACTGAAGCTTTCTTT
NA	NA	TRBV7-2	TRBJ2-2	CASSSRQVPGTGELFF	TGTGCCAGCAGCTCGAGACAGGTACCTGGCACCGGGGAGCTGTTTTTT
TRBD1	once	TRBV28	TRBJ1-1	CASSGQGLGYTEAFF	TGTGCCAGCAGTGGACAGGGGCTTGGATACACTGAAGCTTTCTTT
NA	NA	TRBV6-2/TRBV6-3	TRBJ1-5	CASSYYAGDQPQHF	TGTGCCAGCAGTTACTATGCAGGGGATCAGCCCCAGCATTTT
TRBD2	few	TRBV7-8	TRBJ2-3	CASSSVERGGTDTQYF	TGTGCCAGCAGCTCTGTTGAGCGGGGGGGCACAGATACGCAGTATTTT
TRBD1	NA	TRBV5-1	TRBJ2-5	CASSSKGGQGSVETQYF	TGCGCCAGCAGCTCCAAGGGGGGACAGGGGTCCGTAGAGACCCAGTACTTC
NA	NA	TRBV6-5	TRBJ2-5	CASSYRLTGETQYF	TGTGCCAGCAGTTATAGGTTGACTGGGGAGACCCAGTACTTC
TRBD1	NA	TRBV27	TRBJ1-6	CASIKTGGVGSPLHF	TGTGCCAGCATAAAGACAGGGGGCGTGGGGTCACCCCTCCACTTT
NA	NA	TRBV12-3/TRBV12-4	TRBJ1-1	CASSLQENTEAFF	TGTGCCAGCAGTCTACAGGAGAACACTGAAGCTTTCTTT
NA	NA	TRBV4-3	TRBJ1-2	CASSLEVQSIRNWLGYTF	TGCGCCAGCAGCCTAGAGGTGCAGAGCATCCGAAACTGGCTCGGCTACACCTTC
NA	NA	TRBV5-6	TRBJ1-2	CASSLGPSGYTF	TGTGCCAGCAGCTTGGGGCCGAGCGGCTACACCTTC
NA	NA	TRBV11-3	TRBJ2-2	CASSLVGGAGTGELFF	TGTGCCAGCAGCTTAGTTGGGGGCGCGGGGACCGGGGAGCTGTTTTTT
TRBD1	NA	TRBV7-3	TRBJ1-1	CASSHNRGGNTEAFF	TGTGCCAGCAGCCACAACAGGGGAGGGAACACTGAAGCTTTCTTT
NA	NA	TRBV2	TRBJ1-2	CASTRTDNNYGYTF	TGTGCCAGCACCAGGACAGACAATAACTATGGCTACACCTTC
NA	NA	TRBV5-1	TRBJ1-1	CASSSARNTEAFF	TGCGCCAGCAGCTCCGCCCGGAACACTGAAGCTTTCTTT
NA	NA	TRBV7-3	TRBJ1-3	CASSLNPAGSGNTIYF	TGTGCCAGCAGCTTAAATCCGGCGGGCTCTGGAAACACCATATATTTT
TRBD1	NA	TRBV6-5	TRBJ1-1	CASRQGDGTEAFF	TGTGCCAGCAGGCAGGGGGACGGCACTGAAGCTTTCTTT
NA	NA	TRBV7-9	TRBJ1-6	CASSSTGNSPLHF	TGTGCCAGCAGCTCTACAGGGAATTCACCCCTCCACTTT
NA	once	TRBV19	TRBJ1-3	CASSMGHINSGNTIYF	TGTGCCAGTAGTATGGGACACATAAACTCTGGAAACACCATATATTTT
TRBD1	NA	TRBV7-9	TRBJ1-3	CASSPSGGPGNTIYF	TGTGCCAGCAGCCCGTCAGGGGGGCCTGGAAACACCATATATTTT
TRBD1	NA	TRBV19	TRBJ2-2	CASSEPGQGTGELFF	TGTGCCAGTAGTGAGCCGGGACAGGGGACCGGGGAGCTGTTTTTT
NA	NA	TRBV28	TRBJ1-4	CASGGGGYEKLFF	TGTGCCAGCGGCGGGGGCGGGTATGAAAAACTGTTTTTT
NA	NA	TRBV11-2	TRBJ1-1	CASSFGAGTEAFF	TGTGCCAGCAGCTTCGGGGCTGGGACTGAAGCTTTCTTT
NA	NA	TRBV9	TRBJ1-4	CASSVDLQGPATNEKLFF	TGTGCCAGCAGCGTAGACCTTCAGGGGCCTGCAACTAATGAAAAACTGTTTTTT
NA	NA	TRBV11-3	TRBJ2-3	CASSPTAGRTDTQYF	TGTGCCAGCAGCCCAACAGCGGGTCGCACAGATACGCAGTATTTT
TRBD1	NA	TRBV12-5	TRBJ1-1	CASGECRDRGLFKTEAFF	TGTGCTAGTGGTGAATGCCGGGACAGGGGTCTGTTTAAGACTGAAGCTTTCTTT
NA	NA	TRBV5-6	TRBJ1-2	CASSLRQAPYGYTF	TGTGCCAGCAGCTTGAGACAGGCGCCCTATGGCTACACCTTC
NA	NA	TRBV9	TRBJ1-2	CASSPPLAGVRGYTF	TGTGCCAGCAGCCCCCCCTTGGCAGGGGTCAGGGGCTACACCTTC